This TCR beta chain was identified in a study of T-cell memory formation after mild COVID-19. Overall study findings and caveats: Clones shrinking from day 15 to 85 showed even CD4/CD8 mixes; later expanders tilted CD4+.

TCRdb redid the calling of the 5' RACE reads with MiXCR, one entry per CDR3 protein. Among tens of thousands of distinct CDR3 sequences listed, roughly a sixth were seen once. In germline, CDR1 is SGHAT, CDR2 FQNNGV. The CDR3 is 13 amino acids. The ends lost 3 bases at V and 6 bases at J; junction bases unmatched: 2. Note on this clonotype: Its antigen is not known.

This TCR was recovered from an adult who had mild COVID-19 (a few samples of this study predate the infection). Cell type and time point are not known. J is TRBJ1-1 and V is TRBV11-2; 9 bases fit TRBD1. Sequenced input: PBMCs or a T cell subset sorted from them (not recorded which). CDR3 sequence reads: CASSLGQGSEAFF. CDR3 coding DNA: TGTGCCAGCAGCTTGGGACAGGGCTCTGAAGCTTTCTTT.